This T cell receptor beta chain appears in the sequencing data of a study of cytomegalovirus exposure and HLA in healthy donors. Overall study results and limits: Diagnosis of cytomegalovirus status made by the classifier reportedly showed high specificity and sensitivity. An Asian-associated ancestry cluster reportedly showed fewer N-insertions than the approximately 700-donor mean in a later analysis. In a later analysis, TCR beta V- and J-gene trimming was associated with a missense DCLRE1C variant.

60 Vbeta and 13 Jbeta primers were used in PCR. The table came from immunoSEQ multiplex PCR; TCRdb's copy has only in-frame clones and leaves some out. The table lists 100,000 to 150,000 clones, 70% to 80% of them singletons. The study sampled nominally healthy donors, though unrecorded immune exposures were likely. This CDR3 is built from 17 residues. With respect to this clone: The antigen is not known.

The gene calls are TRBV21-1 and TRBJ1-4. TRBV21-1 is designated a pseudogene. This receptor was taken from a female donor in good health and CMV-seropositive. Sequenced sample: PBMCs. The CDR3 sequence: CASSKEYGVTPNEKLFF. The CDR3 DNA sequence: TGTGCCAGCAGCAAAGAGTACGGGGTGACACCTAATGAAAAACTGTTTTTT.